These 12 T cell receptor beta chains originate from one sample sequenced in a study of response to subunit inactivated influenza vaccine. In TCRdb, the RT-PCR reads were re-called with MiXCR into one record per CDR3 protein. The data contain roughly 650,000 distinct CDR3 sequences, around 15% of them singletons. The sample consisted of PBMCs from blood, taken around two weeks before vaccination. All receptors derive from a man aged 50 or older who received an inactivated influenza vaccine.

The V and J genes are TRBV7-3 and TRBJ2-3, with D tentatively TRBD1 (6 bases). V shed 5 bases and J shed 4 bases, with 13 bases lying between them. This CDR3 is built from 14 residues. CDR1 is SGHTA, CDR2 FQGTGA, per germline. CDR3 sequence: CASSAGAKSDTQYF. The CDR3 DNA is TGTGCCAGCAGCGCAGGGGCCAAGTCAGATACGCAGTATTTT.

For this clonotype: A junction end diverges from the germline sequence, so it may reflect a read error. The chain has TRBV6-2 or TRBV6-3 and TRBJ2-1; D call uncertain. Germline assignment: CDR1 MNHEY and CDR2 SVGEGT. The CDR3 runs 14 residues. In DNA, the CDR3 is TGTGCCAGCAGCCTACCCACTACTCACAATGAGCTGTTCTTC. It is translated as CASSLPTTHNELFF.

A single count supports this clonotype. A single base separates this from a much larger clone, so it may be a read error. V is TRBV27 and J is TRBJ1-2; D is undetermined. The CDR3 runs 15 residues. Looked up from germline, CDR1 is MNHEY and CDR2 is SMNVEV (reference sequence). CDR3 DNA sequence: TGTGCCAGCAGTCCCTACCTTGGCGGGAACTATGACTACACCTTC. Its protein product is CASSPYLGGNYDYTF.

This clonotype was seen many times. The chain couples TRBV5-1 to TRBJ2-5; D unclear. Per the germline V gene, CDR1 is SGHRS and CDR2 is YFSETQ. The CDR3 covers 11 residues. The V and J ends lost 4 bases and 3 bases respectively, with 4 bases between them. The CDR3 bases are TGCGCCAGCAGCGTCGAAGAGACCCAGTACTTC. It translates to CASSVEETQYF.

The CDR3 region is CASSYRGQKLFF. The CDR3 nucleotides are TGTGCCAGCAGCTACAGGGGACAAAAACTGTTTTTT. The chain has TRBV7-2 and TRBJ1-4, with 7 nucleotides matching TRBD1. The CDR3 consists of 12 residues. With V trimmed by 4 bases and J by 9 bases, 2 bases remained unmatched. Per germline, CDR1 SGHTA and CDR2 FQGNSA. The full variable domain, rest sourced from reference TRBV7-2 and TRBJ1-4, is GAGVSQSPSNKVTEKGKDVELRCDPISGHTALYWYRQSLGQGLEFLIYFQGNSAPDKSGLPSDRFSAERTGGSVSTLTIQRTQQEDSAVYLCASSYRGQKLFFGSGTQLSVL.

This clonotype has just a few counts. The V call is TRBV19, the J call TRBJ2-6; 10 nucleotides line up with TRBD1. Germline lookup yields CDR1 LNHDA and CDR2 SQIVND (reference sequence). This CDR3 has 17 amino acids. The ends lost 6 bases at V and 0 bases at J; junction bases unmatched: 5. Written as DNA, the CDR3 is TGTGCCAGTAGCTGGGACAGGGGCGTCTCTGGGGCCAACGTCCTGACTTTC. Translated, it gives CASSWDRGVSGANVLTF.

The chain carries TRBV7-9 and TRBJ2-7; D is ambiguous. Germline CDR1 is SEHNR and CDR2 is FQNEAQ (reference sequence). The V gene lost 5 bases and the J gene lost 4 bases, with 18 bases spanning the gap. The CDR3 extends over 15 amino acids. CDR3 sequence reads: CASSGGVWDSYEQYF. The CDR3 coding sequence is TGTGCCAGCAGCGGTGGTGTATGGGATTCTTACGAGCAGTACTTC.

This clonotype occurred many times. This chain joins TRBV7-9 and TRBJ2-1; 8 nucleotides agree with TRBD2. The V gene's germline CDR1 is SEHNR and CDR2 FQNEAQ (reference sequence). This CDR3 has 13 amino acids. Trimming at V came to 6 bases and at J to 7 bases, leaving 5 bases not matched to a gene. For the CDR3, the DNA is TGTGCCAGCAGTTTGGCGGGAGGTAATGAGCAGTTCTTC. This gives the protein CASSLAGGNEQFF. The full variable domain, its missing parts supplied by reference TRBV7-9 and TRBJ2-1, is DTGVSQNPRHKITKRGQNVTFRCDPISEHNRLYWYRQTLGQGPEFLTYFQNEAQLEKSRLLSDRFSAERPKGSFSTLEIQRTEQGDSAMYLCASSLAGGNEQFFGPGTRLTVL.

This clonotype was seen a single time. The chain carries TRBV30 and TRBJ2-3, with TRBD2 as a possible D gene (5 bases). CDR1 GTSNPN and CDR2 SVGIG come from the germline V gene (reference sequence). The V and J ends lost 4 bases and 0 bases respectively, with 14 bases between them. The CDR3 contains 15 residues. The CDR3 nucleotides read TGTGCCTGGAACTCAGGTGGACTTAGCACAGATACGCAGTATTTT. This gives the protein CAWNSGGLSTDTQYF.

This clonotype has a handful of counts. The V call is TRBV7-9, the J call TRBJ2-3, with TRBD1 matching 7 bases. From germline, CDR1 is SEHNR and CDR2 FQNEAQ (reference sequence). The CDR3 runs to 14 residues. V lost 3 bases and J lost 3; bases outside the gene matches: 3. The CDR3 DNA follows: TGTGCCAGCAGCTTCGGACAGGTAACAGATACGCAGTATTTT. Its protein product is CASSFGQVTDTQYF.

V usage is TRBV28 and J usage is TRBJ1-1, with D possibly matching TRBD1 (5 bases). Germline V gives CDR1 MDHEN, CDR2 SYDVKM. There are 16 residues in the CDR3. Trimming cost V 3 bases and J 3 bases, with 17 bases left between them. The CDR3 nucleotides are TGTGCCAGCAGTTTTGAGGGGACCGGTGGGGACACTGAAGCTTTCTTT. It yields the protein CASSFEGTGGDTEAFF.

This chain joins TRBV7-2 and TRBJ2-7; TRBD1 agrees at 8 bases. The V segment lost 0 bases and the J segment 5 bases; nucleotides outside the gene matches: 6. Germline CDR1 SGHTA, CDR2 FQGNSA. This CDR3 has 15 amino acids. This chain's CDR3 is CASSLAVTGENEQYF. The CDR3 nucleotides read TGTGCCAGCAGCTTAGCAGTGACAGGGGAAAACGAGCAGTACTTC.